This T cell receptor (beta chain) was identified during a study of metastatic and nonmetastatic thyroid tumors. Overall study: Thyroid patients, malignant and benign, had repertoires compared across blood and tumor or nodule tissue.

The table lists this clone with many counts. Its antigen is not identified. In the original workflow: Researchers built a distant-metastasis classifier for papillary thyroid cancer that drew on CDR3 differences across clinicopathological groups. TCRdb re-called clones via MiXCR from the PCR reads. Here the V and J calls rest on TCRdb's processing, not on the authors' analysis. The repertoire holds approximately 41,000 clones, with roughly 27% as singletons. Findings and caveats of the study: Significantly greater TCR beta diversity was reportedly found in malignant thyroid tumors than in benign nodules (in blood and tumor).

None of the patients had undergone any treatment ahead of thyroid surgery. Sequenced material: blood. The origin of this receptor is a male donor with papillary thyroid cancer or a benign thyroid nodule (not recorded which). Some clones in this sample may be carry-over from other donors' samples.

CDR3 amino acids: CASSLLNRRLAGVETQYF. CDR3 coding DNA: TGTGCCAGCAGCTTATTGAACCGTAGACTAGCGGGAGTTGAGACCCAGTACTTC. The chain employs TRBV11-1 and TRBJ2-5, with TRBD2 matching 12 bases. The CDR3 loop spans 18 amino acids. The trim removed 2 bases at V and 5 bases at J, leaving 12 bases unmatched. Germline values: CDR1 SGHAT, CDR2 FQDESV (reference sequence).